One and the same sample provided the 14 T cell receptor beta chains below, sequenced in a study of T cells in localized non-small cell lung cancer. The table came from immunoSEQ multiplex PCR; TCRdb's copy has only in-frame clones and leaves some out. The sample gives tens of thousands of clones, 70% to 90% of which show up once; about a tenth is in the top ten. The source was peripheral blood, collected before any cancer treatment. The receptor set was obtained from a female donor older than 55 with stage I lung adenocarcinoma.

The gene calls are TRBV6-6 and TRBJ2-3; TRBD1 agrees at 11 bases. The CDR3 sequence is 16 residues long. CDR1 is MNHNY and CDR2 is SVGAGI in the germline V gene (reference sequence). The V segment lost 2 bases and the J segment 3 bases; nucleotides outside the gene matches: 4. CDR3 sequence reads: CASSYGTGGGTDTQYF. The CDR3 DNA sequence: TGTGCCAGCAGTTACGGGACAGGGGGAGGTACAGATACGCAGTATTTT.

V and J are TRBV5-5 and TRBJ1-1; D perhaps matches TRBD1 (5 bases). The germline V gene encodes CDR1 SGHKS and CDR2 YYEKEE (reference sequence). V shed 3 bases and J shed 5 bases, with 11 bases lying between them. The CDR3 has 13 amino acids. CDR3 DNA: TGTGCCAGCAGCTGGGTTCAGGGTACTGAAGCTTTCTTT. Translated, it gives CASSWVQGTEAFF.

The V call is TRBV6-5, the J call TRBJ2-1; D unresolved. V shed 2 bases and J shed 1 base, with 12 bases lying between them. CDR3 size: 16 residues. The germline CDR1 and CDR2 sequences are MNHEY and SVGAGI. The CDR3 DNA is TGTGCCAGCAGTTACCTGAGTCTTGGGTCCTACAATGAGCAGTTCTTC. It is translated as CASSYLSLGSYNEQFF.

This clone is medium-sized (0.01 to 0.1%). The gene calls are TRBV19 and TRBJ2-2; D gene uncertain. The CDR3 extends over 13 amino acids. Germline assignment: CDR1 LNHDA and CDR2 SQIVND (reference sequence). Trimming removed 7 bases at V and 4 bases at J, with 10 bases between. CDR3 in DNA: TGTGCCAGTACGTGGGGTAGCACCGGGGAGCTGTTTTTT. Its translation is CASTWGSTGELFF.

The genes are TRBV5-1 and TRBJ2-1; TRBD2 is a possible D gene (6 bases). The CDR3 runs to 13 residues. Trimming stripped 0 bases from V and 8 bases from J, with 9 bases between. The germline V gene has CDR1 SGHRS and CDR2 YFSETQ. CDR3 bases: TGCGCCAGCAGCTTGGTGGGGGACTATGAGCAGTTCTTC. Residues: CASSLVGDYEQFF.

The V and J genes are TRBV19 and TRBJ2-1; D is perhaps TRBD1 (5 bases). The CDR3 totals 13 residues. Germline CDR1 and CDR2: LNHDA and SQIVND (reference sequence). The germline V and J ends were trimmed by 8 bases and 6 bases, with 14 bases remaining between them. The chain's CDR3 is CASGLRQINEQFF. CDR3 DNA sequence: TGTGCCAGTGGTTTGAGACAGATCAATGAGCAGTTCTTC.

In this sample, this clone turned up once. Compared with germline, one end of the junction differs, possibly owing to a read error. This chain joins TRBV7-7 and TRBJ2-1; TRBD1 matches 10 bases. Germline CDR1 and CDR2: SSHAT and FNYEAQ (reference sequence). This CDR3 spans 16 amino acids. The CDR3 sequence: CASSLAPGQGSHEQFF. CDR3 coding DNA: TGTGCTAGCAGCTTAGCGCCGGGACAGGGGTCGCATGAGCAGTTCTTC.

The chain employs TRBV11-2 and TRBJ2-2, with a tentative D call TRBD1 (6 bases). Trimming pared 1 base from V and 2 bases from J, leaving 20 bases between. This CDR3 spans 19 amino acids. Per the germline V gene, CDR1 is SGHAT and CDR2 is FQNNGV. The CDR3 loop is CASSLAMRGGLINTGELFF. The CDR3 nucleotides are TGTGCCAGCAGCTTAGCAATGAGAGGGGGTTTGATTAACACCGGGGAGCTGTTTTTT.

The chain employs TRBV30 and TRBJ1-6; D is unresolved. This CDR3 has 12 residues. With 4 bases removed from V and 6 bases from J, the gap between germline ends came to 7 bases. Germline CDR1 and CDR2: GTSNPN and SVGIG (reference sequence). The CDR3 loop is CAWMRLNSPLHF. The CDR3 region has the DNA TGTGCCTGGATGCGACTTAATTCACCCCTCCACTTT.

The chain recombines TRBV18 with TRBJ2-1, with 11 bases identical to TRBD2. Losses at the gene ends were 3 bases for V and 9 bases for J; bases not matched to a gene: 13. The CDR3 runs 17 residues. CDR1 KGHSH and CDR2 LQKENI come from the germline V gene. CDR3 sequence reads: CASSPPWRLAGIGEQFF. DNA for the CDR3: TGTGCCAGCTCACCTCCGTGGCGACTAGCGGGGATCGGTGAGCAGTTCTTC.

Only one count was recorded for this clone. The chain links TRBV7-2 to TRBJ2-3; 9 nucleotides agree with TRBD2. The CDR3 sequence is 16 residues long. The J segment lost 8 bases and the V segment lost 1 base, leaving 10 bases of the junction unmatched. Looked up from germline, CDR1 is SGHTA and CDR2 is FQGNSA. CDR3 bases: TGTGCCAGCAGCTTAGGGTCCGAGACTAGCGGAATTACGCAGTATTTT. Encoded protein: CASSLGSETSGITQYF.

The rearrangement links TRBV6-5 to TRBJ2-7; possibly TRBD1 for D (5 bases). CDR1 is MNHEY, CDR2 SVGAGI, per germline. The CDR3 is 13 amino acids. Trimming stripped 3 bases from V and 3 bases from J, with 9 bases between. The CDR3 loop reads CASSYSDIYEQYF. The CDR3 region has the DNA TGTGCCAGCAGTTATTCGGACATCTACGAGCAGTACTTC.

The chain employs TRBV10-3 and TRBJ2-7; D ambiguous. The CDR3 covers 11 residues. The V end lost 1 base, the J end lost 7 bases, and 5 bases lay between the germline ends. Germline V gene lookup returns CDR1 ENHRY and CDR2 SYGVKD. CDR3 in DNA: TGTGCCATCAGTGAGTTTGGGGAGCAGTACTTC. It yields the protein CAISEFGEQYF.

The V call is TRBV4-2, the J call TRBJ1-5; D uncertain. The CDR3 extends over 17 amino acids. Per the germline V gene, CDR1 is LGHNA and CDR2 is YNFKEQ. Trimming took 4 bases from V and 0 from J, leaving 16 bases between them. CDR3 sequence: CASSLTHAAVSNQPQHF. The CDR3 bases are TGTGCCAGCAGCCTTACACATGCGGCAGTTAGCAATCAGCCCCAGCATTTT.